This paragraph reports one T cell receptor beta chain. As yet, its antigen is unknown. Recent acute infections and vaccinations were absent in the healthy HIV-negative adult donors. This sample is part of a study of shared clonotypes between healthy human individuals. Study conclusions and caveats: In this cohort, only blood was sampled, and tissue repertoires likely differ. Four donors had around 5.5% of their naive CD4 clonotypes in common.

Germline-derived CDR1 and CDR2 are KGHSH and LQKENI. This CDR3 spans 14 amino acids. The germline V and J ends were trimmed by 3 bases and 4 bases, with 10 bases remaining between them. Profiled with immunoSEQ multiplex PCR; TCRdb holds only in-frame clones, not every one. The sample includes fewer than 2.5 million clones, 93% seen only once; the top ten take 0.36%. This TCR came from a man younger than 35 in good health. Some clones in this sample may be carry-over from other donors' samples. The rearrangement joins TRBV18 to TRBJ2-1; D ambiguous. The source material was naive CD4+ T cells from PBMCs. Subset reported: CD45RA+ positively selected. The CDR3: CASSPRTPYNEQFF. The CDR3 DNA follows: TGTGCCAGCTCACCTCGGACCCCATACAATGAGCAGTTCTTC.